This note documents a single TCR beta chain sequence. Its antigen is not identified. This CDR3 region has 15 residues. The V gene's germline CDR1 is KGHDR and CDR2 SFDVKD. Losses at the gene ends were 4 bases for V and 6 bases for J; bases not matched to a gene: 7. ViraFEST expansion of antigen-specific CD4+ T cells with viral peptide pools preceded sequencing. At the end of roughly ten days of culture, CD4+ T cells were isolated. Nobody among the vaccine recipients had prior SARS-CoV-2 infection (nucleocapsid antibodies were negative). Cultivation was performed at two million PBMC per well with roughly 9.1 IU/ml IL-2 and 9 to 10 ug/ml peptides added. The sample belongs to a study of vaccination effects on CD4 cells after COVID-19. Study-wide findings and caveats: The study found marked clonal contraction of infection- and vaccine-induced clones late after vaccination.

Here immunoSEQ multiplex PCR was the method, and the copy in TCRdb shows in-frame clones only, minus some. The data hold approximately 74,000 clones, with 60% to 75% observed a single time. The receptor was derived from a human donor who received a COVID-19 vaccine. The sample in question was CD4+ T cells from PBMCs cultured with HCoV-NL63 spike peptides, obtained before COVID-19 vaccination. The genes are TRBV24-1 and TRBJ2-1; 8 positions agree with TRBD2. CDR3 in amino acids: CATSERGGPGNEQFF. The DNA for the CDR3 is TGTGCCACCAGTGAGCGCGGGGGGCCTGGCAATGAGCAGTTCTTC.